A single T cell receptor beta chain is shown here with its context. This clone has at least ten counts. Its antigen specificity is not known. Qualities for individual bases were not recorded, and no much larger clone is one base off. The data were obtained in a study of blood T cell repertoires in COVID-19 (dated by TCRdb to the early 2020s). General notes on the study: Samples covering the acute and convalescent phases of COVID-19 were provided by collaborators in the United States, Italy and Spain. The prospective study material was composed of cDNA or gDNA derived from T cells, B-cell-depleted T cells, or PBMCs. The dataset comprised deeply sampled blood TCRbeta repertoires from subjects exposed to, actively infected with, or recovered from COVID-19. The repertoires were made available in a free public database intended to serve as a resource for research on the immune response to SARS-CoV-2. Samples came from the ongoing ImmuneRACE study (first 160 participants) plus 1,254 subjects from 6 global collaborators. The sample metadata nearly always contained a de-identified subject ID, COVID-19 status, age in years and sex. HLA class I and class II types, where available, came from metadata supplied by the sample provider rather than from assay-based typing. Overall study results and their limits: Clinical and demographic metadata were provided uncurated, with the amount varying by source and participant.

Whole blood was collected in K2EDTA tubes by collaborating institutions according to the institutions' own protocols. Collaborator samples were shipped for TCRbeta analysis as frozen whole blood, isolated PBMCs, or DNA extracted from either sample type. V trim: 8 bases; J trim: 5 bases; unmatched bases: 4. CDR1 SEHNR and CDR2 FQNEAQ were looked up in the germline V gene (reference sequence). The CDR3 has 12 amino acids, counting the end cysteine and phenylalanine. The read is trimmed to its CDR3 DNA, 36 bases read in frame from base 1. TCRbeta CDR3 regions were amplified from genomic DNA using the immunoSEQ Assay, a bias-controlled multiplex PCR. The source study handled its data this way. The number of nucleated cells in each sample was estimated by amplification of reference gene primers within the assay. To quantify the absolute abundance of each unique TCRbeta CDR3 rearrangement, sequence reads were collapsed and filtered. For each sample, productive Simpson clonality was calculated as the square root of Simpson's diversity index over productive rearrangements. TCRdb took this table from immuneACCESS and kept in-frame rearrangements with V and J called. Such tables lack part of the clones; where checked against another copy, unresolved V genes explain under half of the gap, and the rest is unexplained. V and J calls and clone size follow that table, whereas D and trimming were derived from the DNA. The sample contains 25,000 to 30,000 clones, 72% of them found a single time. Roughly 21% of the sample lies in the top ten.

In this chain, TRBV7-9 is recombined with TRBJ2-3; 7 middle bases align to TRBD2. The sequenced sample consisted of peripheral blood. The TCR sequence derives from a boy aged 2-15 years with active or convalescent COVID-19. CDR3 protein: CASGGSRDTQYF. The nucleotides are TGTGCCAGCGGCGGGAGTAGAGATACGCAGTATTTT. Beyond the CDR3, the reference TRBV7-9 and TRBJ2-3 genes provide the residues; the full variable domain reads: DTGVSQNPRHKITKRGQNVTFRCDPISEHNRLYWYRQTLGQGPEFLTYFQNEAQLEKSRLLSDRFSAERPKGSFSTLEIQRTEQGDSAMYLCASGGSRDTQYFGPGTRLTVL.